This is a list of T cell receptor beta chains from one sample in a study of immune cell composition in non-small cell lung cancer. Clones were read by immunoSEQ multiplex PCR, and TCRdb kept only the in-frame ones, dropping some. The repertoire holds several thousand clones, about 79% seen once, with about 9.6% in the top ten. Sequencing input: non-adjacent lung tissue. These receptors all come from a human donor with non-small cell lung cancer. Each CDR3 is given with its conserved first and last residue. The D gene is left open where the match is weak. Clone size, where shown, is once, few, many, or a class for clones that have expanded.

TRBJ1-2	TRBV7-8	once	NA	CASSHEPWAYTF
TRBJ1-5	TRBV18	NA	TRBD1	CASSPFNQRTGRQPQHF
TRBJ2-1	TRBV4-3	NA	TRBD1	CASSQETGAVNEQFF
TRBJ1-2	TRBV15	NA	NA	CATSRPYREPSIGYTF
TRBJ1-1	TRBV5-1	NA	TRBD1	CASKGTGGPNTEAFF
TRBJ1-1	TRBV6-5	once	NA	CASSQWGFGVSEAFF
TRBJ1-1	TRBV7-2	NA	NA	CASSLVRGMNTEAFF
TRBJ2-5	TRBV12-5	NA	NA	CASGGGTDYQETQYF
TRBJ1-2	TRBV6-1	few	NA	CASSGLSGTHPNYGYTF
TRBJ1-1	TRBV4-1	NA	NA	CASYALFSREPTEAFF
TRBJ2-2	TRBV7-8	NA	NA	CASSRWGANTGELFF
TRBJ1-1	TRBV28	NA	NA	CASSFFSGRRAEAFF
TRBJ1-1	TRBV6-1	NA	NA	CASYRDGNTEAFF
TRBJ2-7	TRBV7-8	NA	NA	CASSLDSGNEQYF
TRBJ1-4	TRBV25-1	NA	NA	CASSDSGGDEKLFF
TRBJ1-2	TRBV4-1	NA	NA	CASSREREGFYGYTF
TRBJ2-3	TRBV6-4	NA	NA	CASEERGGYSTDTQYF
TRBJ2-5	TRBV7-2	NA	TRBD1	CASSLAPAGQGLQETQYF
TRBJ2-5	TRBV30	NA	NA	CASTGKSQETQYF
TRBJ1-5	TRBV7-9	NA	NA	CASSTTVEQPQHF
TRBJ2-1	TRBV9	NA	NA	CASTVDEYNEQFF
TRBJ2-7	TRBV7-2	NA	TRBD1	CASSHDRGPYEQYF
TRBJ2-3	TRBV29-1	NA	NA	CSVGVVGATDTQYF
TRBJ1-2	TRBV5-5	NA	NA	CASLLGWGRLNYGYTF
TRBJ1-4	TRBV4-2	NA	NA	CASSQLSGEDNEKLFF
TRBJ1-2	TRBV7-2	NA	NA	CASSPQGNYGYTF
TRBJ2-7	TRBV27	NA	TRBD1	CASSLNRGPSYEQYF
TRBJ2-5	TRBV5-1	few	TRBD1	CASSSGDRGGETQYF
TRBJ2-2	TRBV29-1	NA	NA	CSVGRKAGELFF
TRBJ1-2	TRBV5-4	NA	NA	CASRPSEGIIYGYTF
TRBJ1-1	TRBV4-3	NA	TRBD1	CASSQDGAGGSRRAFF
TRBJ1-2	TRBV19	NA	NA	CASISPRRAEANYGYTF
TRBJ2-5	TRBV7-2	NA	TRBD2	CASSLATRGGQTQYF
TRBJ1-1	TRBV2	NA	NA	CASRVQDYTEAFF
TRBJ1-4	TRBV6-5	NA	NA	CASSSTRLKIEKLFF
TRBJ2-1	TRBV7-8	NA	TRBD2	CASSPGLAGLNEQFF
TRBJ2-7	TRBV18	NA	TRBD1	CASSPPDNRGQEQYF